This T cell receptor beta chain emerged from a study of cytomegalovirus exposure and HLA in healthy donors. Study outcomes and limitations: Specificity of three CMV-associated chains for CMV antigens was verified in vitro.

Germline-derived CDR1 and CDR2 are GTSNPN and SVGIG (reference sequence). The germline V and J ends were trimmed by 8 bases and 3 bases, with 14 bases remaining between them. CDR3 length equals 13 residues. Concerning this clone itself: Antigen: not known.

PCR primers comprised 60 Vbeta and 13 Jbeta primers. Clones were read by immunoSEQ multiplex PCR, and TCRdb kept only the in-frame ones, dropping some. This repertoire shows roughly 180,000 clones, 75% to 85% found once; its top ten account for roughly 1.2%. Sequenced material: PBMCs. The receptor comes from a girl aged 2 to 10 in good health and CMV-seropositive. The rearrangement joins TRBV30 to TRBJ2-1; D might be TRBD1 (5 bases). CDR3 bases: TGTGCCGGACAACGCGGTTTCTACAATGAGCAGTTCTTC. Translated: CAGQRGFYNEQFF.